Presented here are 11 T cell receptor beta chains from one specimen sequenced in a study of cytomegalovirus exposure and HLA in healthy donors (dated by TCRdb to 2017 to 2019). The library was made by the immunoSEQ multiplex PCR assay. For the multiplex PCR, a mixture combining 60 forward primers for TCR Vbeta segments and 13 reverse primers for TCR Jbeta segments was used. This immuneACCESS table, as held by TCRdb, lists in-frame sequences with V and J called but not all clones. Of the missing ones, under half trace to an unresolved V gene in checked studies; the others have no known cause. Counted in this sample were more than 55,000 clones; about 80% of them appeared once. The ten largest clones capture about 1.5% of the sample. The specimen was PBMCs. Receptors originate from a human donor in good health.

The chain carries TRBV7-6 and TRBJ2-3; perhaps TRBD1 as D (7 bases). V lost 2 bases to trimming and J lost 5 bases, with 14 bases between them. Germline lookup yields CDR1 SGHVS and CDR2 FNYEAQ. This CDR3 has 15 residues. The CDR3 coding sequence is TGTGCCAGCAGCTTAATCAGGGGGGCCCTAGATACGCAGTATTTT. Translation gives CASSLIRGALDTQYF.

The gene calls are TRBV5-1 and TRBJ1-4; D possibly corresponds to TRBD1 (6 bases). The germline gives CDR1 SGHRS, CDR2 YFSETQ. This CDR3 contains 13 residues. The germline V and J ends were trimmed by 2 bases and 8 bases, with 10 bases remaining between them. Here the CDR3 DNA reads TGCGCCAGCAGCTTACAGGGTTTCGAAAAACTGTTTTTT. It is translated as CASSLQGFEKLFF.

J is TRBJ2-5 and V is TRBV5-1, with 8 bases aligning to TRBD2. TRBJ2-7 explains the end of the DNA better; the J call may be wrong. The CDR3 runs 15 residues. Germline V gene data show CDR1 as SGHRS and CDR2 as YFSETQ. CDR3 in amino acids: CASSLVRTSNYEQYF. CDR3 nucleotides: TGCGCCAGCAGCTTGGTTCGGACTAGCAACTACGAGCAGTACTTC.

This clone was counted a few times. The genes are TRBV15 and TRBJ2-1; D is perhaps TRBD2 (5 bases). CDR1 is LNHNV and CDR2 is YYDKDF in the germline V gene (reference sequence). The CDR3 contains 15 residues. Trimming cost V 4 bases and J 2 bases, with 12 bases left between them. The CDR3 nucleotides are TGTGCCACCAGCACCAGAGCGGAGACCTACAATGAGCAGTTCTTC. Translated, it gives CATSTRAETYNEQFF.

The V gene is TRBV2, the J gene TRBJ1-1; TRBD1 aligns across 8 bases. Germline trimming cut 5 bases from V and 6 bases from J; bases unmatched to any gene: 20. Germline V gene lookup returns CDR1 SNHLY and CDR2 FYNNEI. This CDR3 has 18 residues. Here the CDR3 DNA reads TGTGCCAGCAGTTCGGGTGGACAGGGTTTTATACGGAGTGCTGAAGCTTTCTTT. It translates to CASSSGGQGFIRSAEAFF.

V is TRBV5-4 and J is TRBJ2-7; 8 nucleotides agree with TRBD1. There are 17 residues in the CDR3. The germline V gene encodes CDR1 SGHNT and CDR2 YYREEE (reference sequence). With V trimmed by 4 bases and J by 0 bases, 12 bases remained unmatched. CDR3 DNA sequence: TGTGCCAGCAGCACGCCGCCTGGACAGGGCGACTCCTACGAGCAGTACTTC. Protein product: CASSTPPGQGDSYEQYF.

V and J are TRBV12-1 and TRBJ2-7; TRBD2 is taken as the D call from the table, unchecked against the DNA. TRBV12-1 is labeled a pseudogene. The CDR3 is made up of 16 amino acids. CDR3 sequence (DNA): TGTGCCACCGAACCACGGTTGCGGGACGGGCCTAACGAGCAGTACTTC. Its protein product is CATEPRLRDGPNEQYF.

The chain links TRBV6-6 to TRBJ2-1, with D possibly TRBD2 on 5 matching bases. The V end was cut by 6 bases, the J end by 5 bases, with 8 bases between. The V gene's germline CDR1 is MNHNY and CDR2 SVGAGI (reference sequence). This CDR3 spans 12 amino acids. CDR3 amino acids: CASSPGDNEQFF. The CDR3 DNA reads TGTGCCAGCAGCCCCGGGGACAATGAGCAGTTCTTC.

The chain combines TRBV9 with TRBJ1-5; D unresolved. V was trimmed by 4 bases and J by 2 bases, leaving 13 bases between them. The CDR3 runs to 15 residues. Germline CDR1 is SGDLS and CDR2 is YYNGEE. The CDR3 loop is CASSLGLLRNQPQHF. CDR3 in DNA: TGTGCCAGCAGCCTCGGACTTCTGCGCAATCAGCCCCAGCATTTT.

V gene TRBV5-8 combines with J gene TRBJ1-1; no clear D. CDR3 length equals 16 residues. The germline gives CDR1 SGHTS, CDR2 YDEGEE. Trimming stripped 4 bases from V and 2 bases from J, with 18 bases between. CDR3 region: CASSNPTESINTEAFF. As DNA, the CDR3 is TGTGCCAGCAGCAACCCCACAGAGTCGATCAACACTGAAGCTTTCTTT.

The chain couples TRBV7-3 to TRBJ2-1, with TRBD1 identical over 9 bases. V dropped 5 bases and J dropped 9; count of bases not matched to a gene: 14. Germline CDR1 and CDR2: SGHTA and FQGTGA. The CDR3 contains 16 residues. CDR3 loop: CASSLLAGTGSGEQFF. The DNA for the CDR3 is TGTGCCAGCAGCCTACTGGCCGGGACAGGGTCTGGTGAGCAGTTCTTC.